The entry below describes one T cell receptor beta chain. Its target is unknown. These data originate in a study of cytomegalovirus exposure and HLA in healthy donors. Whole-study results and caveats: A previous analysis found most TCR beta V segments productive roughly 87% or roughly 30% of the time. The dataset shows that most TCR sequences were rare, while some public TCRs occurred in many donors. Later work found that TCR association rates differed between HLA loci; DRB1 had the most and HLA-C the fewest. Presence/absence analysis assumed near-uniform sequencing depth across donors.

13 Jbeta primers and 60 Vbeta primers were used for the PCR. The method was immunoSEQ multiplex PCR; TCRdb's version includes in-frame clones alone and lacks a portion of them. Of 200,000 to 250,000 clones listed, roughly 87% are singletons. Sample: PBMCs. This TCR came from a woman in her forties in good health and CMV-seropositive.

CDR3 protein: CASSLGPRAGANVLTF. The CDR3 DNA follows: TGTGCCAGCAGCTTGGGGCCCAGGGCTGGGGCCAACGTCCTGACTTTC. The chain couples TRBV5-8 to TRBJ2-6; D possibly corresponds to TRBD1 (5 bases). Germline lookup yields CDR1 SGHTS and CDR2 YDEGEE. The length of the CDR3 is 16 residues. The ends were cut back, 0 bases at V and 2 bases at J, with 9 bases in the middle.